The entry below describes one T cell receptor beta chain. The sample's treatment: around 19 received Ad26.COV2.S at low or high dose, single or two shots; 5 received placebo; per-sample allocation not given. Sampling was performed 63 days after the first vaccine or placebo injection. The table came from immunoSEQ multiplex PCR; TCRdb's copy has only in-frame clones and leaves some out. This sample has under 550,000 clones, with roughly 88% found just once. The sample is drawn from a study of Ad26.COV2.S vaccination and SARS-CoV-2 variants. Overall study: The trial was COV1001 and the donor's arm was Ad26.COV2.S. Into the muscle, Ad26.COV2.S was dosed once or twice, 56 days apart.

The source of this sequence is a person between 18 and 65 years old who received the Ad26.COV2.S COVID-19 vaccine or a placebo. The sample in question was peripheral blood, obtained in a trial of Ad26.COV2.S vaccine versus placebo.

CDR3 nucleotides: TGTGCCAGCAGCTTAGCGACAGGGAATGGCTACGAGCAGTACTTC. This sequence encodes CASSLATGNGYEQYF. The rearrangement uses TRBV11-1 and TRBJ2-7, with 7 bases lining up with TRBD1. With 0 bases clipped from V and 3 bases from J, the junction kept 5 bases outside the gene matches. The CDR3 covers 15 residues. Per germline, CDR1 SGHAT and CDR2 FQDESV (reference sequence).